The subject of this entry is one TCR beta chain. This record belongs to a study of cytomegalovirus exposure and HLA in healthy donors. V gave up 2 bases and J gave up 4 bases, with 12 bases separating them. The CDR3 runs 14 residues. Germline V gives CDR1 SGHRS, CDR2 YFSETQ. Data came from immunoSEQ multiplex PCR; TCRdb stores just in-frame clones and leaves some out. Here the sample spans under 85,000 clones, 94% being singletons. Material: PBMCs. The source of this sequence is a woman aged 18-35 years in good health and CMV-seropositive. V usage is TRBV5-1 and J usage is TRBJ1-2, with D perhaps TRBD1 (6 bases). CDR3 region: CASSFSEGGYGYTF. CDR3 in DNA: TGCGCCAGCAGCTTCTCTGAAGGGGGCTATGGCTACACCTTC.